This T cell receptor (beta chain) was identified during a study of monozygotic twins with inflammatory bowel disease. Whole-study findings and limits: Distinction of different T cell subtypes was not possible. The existence of one strong signal or clonotype linked to IBD lacked support. TCRbeta diversity (inverse Simpson) was lower in IBD patients than in healthy co-twins.

This CDR3 region has 15 residues. The germline V gene encodes CDR1 KGHSH and CDR2 LQKENI. A word on this clonotype: Its specificity is unknown.

TCRdb re-called the 5' RACE reads, yielding one record per CDR3 amino acid sequence without DNA. The sample has about 380,000 distinct CDR3 sequences. The rearrangement links TRBV18 to TRBJ2-7; TCRdb reports TRBD1, a call that lacks DNA to check it against. The sequence was obtained from a human donor with ulcerative colitis or Crohn's disease, or a healthy co-twin of an affected twin (not recorded which). Input material: blood. The CDR3 spells CASSRQKGAGTEQYF.